This is a list of T cell receptor beta chains from one sample in a study of blood T cell repertoires in COVID-19. Some clones are missing from TCRdb's copy, which holds only in-frame ones; the method was immunoSEQ multiplex PCR. This table holds about 100,000 clones, 88% found once. Material for sequencing was peripheral blood. All receptors derive from a human donor in a cohort sampled during active COVID-19. The CDR3 runs from the conserved cysteine through the conserved F or W. D genes are given only for firm matches. Clone size is not always given. Where it is, it says once, few, many or a class for expanded clones.

V: TRBV4-2
J: TRBJ2-3
D: NA
size: NA
CDR3: CASSPSGGVTDTQYF
DNA: TGTGCCAGCAGCCCATCGGGCGGGGTCACAGATACGCAGTATTTT

V: TRBV7-6
J: TRBJ2-7
D: NA
size: NA
CDR3: CASSLTRIEEQYF
DNA: TGTGCCAGCAGCTTAACGCGTATAGAGGAGCAGTACTTC

V: TRBV19
J: TRBJ1-2
D: NA
size: NA
CDR3: CASSTPSGQPYGYTF
DNA: TGTGCCAGTAGTACCCCCTCTGGACAGCCCTATGGCTACACCTTC

V: TRBV7-9
J: TRBJ2-1
D: TRBD2
size: NA
CDR3: CANSPSGSYNEQFF
DNA: TGTGCCAACAGCCCTAGCGGATCCTACAATGAGCAGTTCTTC

V: TRBV7-9
J: TRBJ2-7
D: TRBD2
size: NA
CDR3: CASSFAGEVDEQYF
DNA: TGTGCCAGCAGCTTTGCGGGAGAGGTTGACGAGCAGTACTTC

V: TRBV6-2/TRBV6-3
J: TRBJ1-5
D: NA
size: NA
CDR3: CASSYYPVNQPQHF
DNA: TGTGCCAGCAGTTACTATCCAGTAAATCAGCCCCAGCATTTT

V: TRBV7-2
J: TRBJ1-2
D: NA
size: NA
CDR3: CASSSTAVRTGYTF
DNA: TGTGCCAGCAGTTCGACAGCCGTCAGAACTGGCTACACCTTC

V: TRBV19
J: TRBJ1-5
D: NA
size: NA
CDR3: CASLDSYSNQPQHF
DNA: TGTGCCAGTCTGGACAGCTATAGCAATCAGCCCCAGCATTTT

V: TRBV6-4
J: TRBJ2-3
D: TRBD1
size: few
CDR3: CASSDSVQGATDTQYF
DNA: TGTGCCAGCAGTGACTCGGTACAGGGGGCCACAGATACGCAGTATTTT

V: TRBV7-6
J: TRBJ1-3
D: TRBD1
size: NA
CDR3: CASSLEDREYFSGNTIYF
DNA: TGTGCCAGCAGCTTAGAGGACAGGGAATACTTCTCTGGAAACACCATATATTTT

V: TRBV29-1
J: TRBJ1-5
D: TRBD1
size: once
CDR3: CSPGGSGRGPNFSNQPQHF
DNA: TGCAGCCCGGGGGGATCGGGCAGGGGGCCTAATTTTAGCAATCAGCCCCAGCATTTT

V: TRBV28
J: TRBJ1-5
D: NA
size: NA
CDR3: CASRGGGSNQPQHF
DNA: TGTGCCAGTAGGGGAGGGGGTAGCAATCAGCCCCAGCATTTT

V: TRBV2
J: TRBJ2-3
D: TRBD1
size: NA
CDR3: CASFSPGQGVMSTDTQYF
DNA: TGTGCCAGCTTCTCCCCGGGACAGGGGGTCATGAGCACAGATACGCAGTATTTT

V: TRBV5-4
J: TRBJ2-2
D: TRBD1
size: few
CDR3: CASSLWGAGTGTGELFF
DNA: TGTGCCAGCAGCTTGTGGGGGGCCGGGACAGGGACCGGGGAGCTGTTTTTT

V: TRBV7-2
J: TRBJ2-3
D: NA
size: once
CDR3: CASSLQGTEDTQYF
DNA: TGTGCCAGCAGCTTACAGGGAACCGAAGATACGCAGTATTTT

V: TRBV4-3
J: TRBJ2-1
D: TRBD1
size: NA
CDR3: CASSQEPPTGTGYNEQFF
DNA: TGCGCCAGCAGCCAAGAACCGCCGACAGGGACGGGTTACAATGAGCAGTTCTTC

V: TRBV19
J: TRBJ1-5
D: NA
size: NA
CDR3: CASSPLVSGSNQPQHF
DNA: TGTGCCAGTAGCCCTTTGGTATCCGGGAGCAATCAGCCCCAGCATTTT

V: TRBV28
J: TRBJ2-1
D: TRBD2
size: NA
CDR3: CASSRLAGGFSYNEQFF
DNA: TGTGCCAGCAGTAGGCTAGCGGGGGGGTTTTCCTACAATGAGCAGTTCTTC

V: TRBV2
J: TRBJ2-5
D: NA
size: many
CDR3: CASIKWGETRETQYF
DNA: TGTGCCAGCATCAAGTGGGGAGAGACAAGGGAGACCCAGTACTTC

V: TRBV5-8
J: TRBJ2-3
D: NA
size: once
CDR3: CASSLDRGTDTQYF
DNA: TGTGCCAGCAGCTTGGACAGGGGCACAGATACGCAGTATTTT

V: TRBV6-5
J: TRBJ2-7
D: NA
size: NA
CDR3: CASMGRASSYEQYF
DNA: TGTGCCAGCATGGGCAGGGCCAGCTCCTACGAGCAGTACTTC

V: TRBV20-1
J: TRBJ1-1
D: NA
size: NA
CDR3: CSASSTSRTEAFF
DNA: TGCAGTGCTAGTTCTACTTCGCGGACTGAAGCTTTCTTT

V: TRBV28
J: TRBJ2-7
D: TRBD2
size: NA
CDR3: CASSFEASGNYEQYF
DNA: TGTGCCAGCAGTTTCGAAGCTAGCGGGAACTACGAGCAGTACTTC

V: TRBV4-2
J: TRBJ2-7
D: NA
size: NA
CDR3: CASSQGQQGISEQYF
DNA: TGTGCCAGCAGCCAAGGGCAACAGGGAATAAGCGAGCAGTACTTC

V: TRBV30
J: TRBJ2-2
D: TRBD2
size: NA
CDR3: CAWRGLAVTGELFF
DNA: TGTGCCTGGAGGGGACTAGCGGTTACCGGGGAGCTGTTTTTT

V: TRBV6-5
J: TRBJ1-1
D: TRBD1
size: NA
CDR3: CASPPDRGDAFF
DNA: TGTGCCAGCCCACCGGACAGGGGCGATGCTTTCTTT

V: TRBV7-2
J: TRBJ1-2
D: NA
size: NA
CDR3: CASSLSPIYGYTF
DNA: TGTGCCAGCAGCCTAAGCCCGATATATGGCTACACCTTC

V: TRBV4-2
J: TRBJ2-4
D: TRBD2
size: once
CDR3: CASSHSTGAAGGKAKNIQYF
DNA: TGTGCCAGCAGCCACAGTACCGGGGCCGCGGGAGGGAAAGCCAAAAACATTCAGTACTTC

V: TRBV20-1
J: TRBJ2-3
D: TRBD2
size: NA
CDR3: CSASGLAGLTSTDTQYF
DNA: TGCAGTGCTAGTGGACTAGCGGGGTTAACTAGCACAGATACGCAGTATTTT

V: TRBV4-1
J: TRBJ2-1
D: NA
size: NA
CDR3: CASSQARNSYNEQFF
DNA: TGCGCCAGCAGCCAAGCGCGTAATTCCTACAATGAGCAGTTCTTC